These T cell receptor beta chains were read from a single sample in a study of cytomegalovirus exposure and HLA in healthy donors. Profiling relied on immunoSEQ multiplex PCR, and the TCRdb table lists in-frame clones only, not all of them. The table shows fewer than 150,000 clones, with about three quarters occurring only once. The sample was PBMCs. The receptors were sampled from a man aged 18-30 years in good health and CMV-seronegative. Each CDR3 is given with its conserved first and last residue. Each record gives: D gene, J gene, V gene, clone size, CDR3 DNA, CDR3 protein. D genes are given only for firm matches. Clone size is stated in some rows and not others, as once, few, many or a class when expanded.

TRBD1	TRBJ2-3	TRBV30	NA	TGTGCCTCCCGGACAGGCTACCGCACAGATACGCAGTATTTT	CASRTGYRTDTQYF
TRBD2	TRBJ2-1	TRBV25-1	NA	TGTGCCAGCAGTGACCGGACTAGCGGGAGCGCCTCCTACAATGAGCAGTTCTTC	CASSDRTSGSASYNEQFF
TRBD1	TRBJ2-5	TRBV7-7	NA	TGTGCCAGCAGAGAAGGGACAGGGGCTCAAGAGACCCAGTACTTC	CASREGTGAQETQYF
TRBD1	TRBJ2-5	TRBV28	once	TGTGCCAGCACTTTCAATTCCGGGACAGACGGAGAGACCCAGTACTTC	CASTFNSGTDGETQYF
NA	TRBJ1-3	TRBV9	NA	TGTGCCAGCAACGTAGCTCCGGGATATGGAAACACCATATATTTT	CASNVAPGYGNTIYF
TRBD1	TRBJ2-7	TRBV28	NA	TGTGCCAGCAGTCCTTTTCGGGACAGTCCATCCTACGAGCAGTACTTC	CASSPFRDSPSYEQYF
TRBD1	TRBJ2-4	TRBV19	NA	TGTGCCAGTAGTAACGACAGGGGACCTTCCAAAAACATTCAGTACTTC	CASSNDRGPSKNIQYF
TRBD1	TRBJ2-5	TRBV7-2	NA	TGTGCCAGCAGCCGAGGGACAGGAAGAACGGAGACCCAGTACTTC	CASSRGTGRTETQYF
NA	TRBJ2-7	TRBV28	NA	TGTGCCAGCAGTTTGGGGCAGGGAAAGTACTTC	CASSLGQGKYF
TRBD2	TRBJ2-3	TRBV11-2	NA	TGTGCCAGCAGCTCCCTGGCCGGACTAGCGGGAGTATGGACAGATACGCAGTATTTT	CASSSLAGLAGVWTDTQYF
NA	TRBJ1-4	TRBV18	NA	TGTGCCAGCTCACGGTTTTCGGGGGATCAGGAAAAACTGTTTTTT	CASSRFSGDQEKLFF
TRBD1	TRBJ2-1	TRBV30	NA	TGTGCCTGGAGTGTACTGAGGTCGATGGGGACAGGGGGATACAATGAGCAGTTCTTC	CAWSVLRSMGTGGYNEQFF
TRBD1	TRBJ1-4	TRBV27	NA	TGTGCCAGCAGGTTACAGGGGACTAATGAAAAACTGTTTTTT	CASRLQGTNEKLFF
TRBD2	TRBJ2-1	TRBV5-1	NA	TGCGCCAGCAGCTTGACTAGCGGGAGCTCCTACAATGAGCAGTTCTTC	CASSLTSGSSYNEQFF
NA	TRBJ2-7	TRBV29-1	NA	TGCAGCGTTGAAGATCCCGACAGGAGCTCCTACGAGCAGTACTTC	CSVEDPDRSSYEQYF
TRBD2	TRBJ2-3	TRBV30	NA	TGTGCCTGCCCGGGACTACCAAGCACAGATACGCAGTATTTT	CACPGLPSTDTQYF
NA	TRBJ1-5	TRBV9	NA	TGTGCCAGCAGCGTAGAGTCAGGGAAGCAGCCCCAGCATTTT	CASSVESGKQPQHF
NA	TRBJ1-1	TRBV27	NA	TGTGCCAGCAGTCCCCAGGGGCGGAACACTGAAGCTTTCTTT	CASSPQGRNTEAFF
TRBD1	TRBJ2-5	TRBV10-3	NA	TGTGCCATCAGTGAGGGACAGGGCGGAGAGACCCAGTACTTC	CAISEGQGGETQYF
NA	TRBJ2-1	TRBV27	NA	TGTGCCAGTCAGAGGGCCCGAAATTTAGATGAGCAGTTCTTC	CASQRARNLDEQFF
NA	TRBJ1-5	TRBV27	few	TGTGCCAGCAGTTTTGGGGGGGCTCGGAATCAGCCCCAGCATTTT	CASSFGGARNQPQHF
TRBD2	TRBJ2-7	TRBV5-1	NA	TGCGCCAGCAGTCAAGCGGGATCCTACGAGCAGTACTTC	CASSQAGSYEQYF
NA	TRBJ2-4	TRBV10-3	NA	TGTGCCATCAGTGAGGGACATGGCCGAAACATTCAGTACTTC	CAISEGHGRNIQYF
TRBD2	TRBJ2-5	TRBV5-1	NA	TGCGCCAGCAGACTAGCGGGAGGTGCGGAGACCCAGTACTTC	CASRLAGGAETQYF
TRBD1	TRBJ1-4	TRBV7-9	few	TGTGCCAGCAGCTACCTGGGACAGCAAATTGCAACTAATGAAAAACTGTTTTTT	CASSYLGQQIATNEKLFF
NA	TRBJ2-5	TRBV11-3	NA	TGTGCCAGCAGCTTAGGAGCAAGCCTCCAAGAGACCCAGTACTTC	CASSLGASLQETQYF
TRBD1	TRBJ2-7	TRBV9	NA	TGTGCCAGCAGCCCTGACAGGGTATCGACCTACGAGCAGTACTTC	CASSPDRVSTYEQYF
NA	TRBJ1-2	TRBV6-5	NA	TGTGCCAGCAGTTACTCCCTGTCTGCGGGCTACACCTTC	CASSYSLSAGYTF
TRBD1	TRBJ1-2	TRBV5-6	NA	TGTGCCAGCAGCCCGAGAGGGACAGGGGGTCTTTACTATGGCTACACCTTC	CASSPRGTGGLYYGYTF
TRBD2	TRBJ2-7	TRBV27	NA	TGTGCCAGCAGACCCCTAGCGGGAGTCCACGAGCAGTACTTC	CASRPLAGVHEQYF
NA	TRBJ1-4	TRBV7-8	NA	TGTGCCAGCAGCTTAGGGGCGTTGGGCGAAAAACTGTTTTTT	CASSLGALGEKLFF
NA	TRBJ2-1	TRBV27	NA	TGTGCCAGCAGGTACGCGGGGTTGGGCTTGTACAATGAGCAGTTCTTC	CASRYAGLGLYNEQFF
TRBD1	TRBJ1-1	TRBV9	NA	TGTGCCAGCACCCCTCCGGGACAGGGAGAAGCTTTCTTT	CASTPPGQGEAFF
TRBD1	TRBJ2-5	TRBV5-4	NA	TGTGCCAGCAGTTCCACCGCGACAGGGAGAGAGACCCAGTACTTC	CASSSTATGRETQYF
NA	TRBJ2-5	TRBV27	NA	TGTGCCAGCAGCATTTTAGGTCGGGGAGAGACCCAGTACTTC	CASSILGRGETQYF
TRBD1	TRBJ1-6	TRBV2	few	TGTGCCAGCCTTACAGGGGTGGAATCACCCCTCCACTTT	CASLTGVESPLHF
NA	TRBJ2-3	TRBV5-1	NA	TGCGCCAGCAGCTTGGGGGCGGCGGGGCTCACAGATACGCAGTATTTT	CASSLGAAGLTDTQYF
NA	TRBJ1-4	TRBV6-5	NA	TGTGCCAGCAGCCGTGGCCCGGAAAAACTGTTTTTT	CASSRGPEKLFF
TRBD1	TRBJ1-2	TRBV11-2	NA	TGTGCCAGCAGTCTCACCGGGACAGAATATGGCTACACCTTC	CASSLTGTEYGYTF
NA	TRBJ2-7	TRBV7-9	few	TGTGCCAGCAGCGAAGACAGCCTATCGGTATACGAGCAGTACTTC	CASSEDSLSVYEQYF
NA	TRBJ2-5	TRBV5-1	NA	TGCGCCAGCAGTTTGTGGGGCAGGGCGACACAAGAGACCCAGTACTTC	CASSLWGRATQETQYF
TRBD1	TRBJ1-3	TRBV28	once	TGTGCCAGCAGTTTACAGTCGGGGACAGCGGGAAACACCATATATTTT	CASSLQSGTAGNTIYF